This T cell receptor beta chain was obtained from a study of cytomegalovirus exposure and HLA in healthy donors. Points from the study as a whole: Excluded: some indistinguishable V segments such as TRBV6-2 and TRBV6-3. Prior analysis indicated that the majority of TCR beta V segments exhibited productivity approximately 87% or approximately 30% of the time. Fewer than 20,000 TCR beta sequences were associated with HLA alleles at 0.05 false discovery rate in a later analysis. Near-uniform donor sequencing depth was presumed by presence/absence analyses.

As to this clone: Its antigen is not identified.

Per the germline V gene, CDR1 is SGHNT and CDR2 is YYREEE (reference sequence). This CDR3 region has 16 residues. Trimming took 0 bases from V and 5 from J, leaving 14 bases between them. PCR used 60 Vbeta primers and 13 Jbeta primers. Clones were read by immunoSEQ multiplex PCR, and TCRdb kept only the in-frame ones, dropping some. The sample contains more than 75,000 clones, around 70% of which appear only once. The J gene is TRBJ2-2, the V gene TRBV5-4, with D tentatively TRBD2 (7 bases). Input material: PBMCs. This TCR came from a man aged 35 to 55 in good health and CMV-seropositive. The CDR3 here is CASSLAEGGLTGELFF. In DNA, the CDR3 is TGTGCCAGCAGCTTGGCGGAGGGGGGGCTTACCGGGGAGCTGTTTTTT.